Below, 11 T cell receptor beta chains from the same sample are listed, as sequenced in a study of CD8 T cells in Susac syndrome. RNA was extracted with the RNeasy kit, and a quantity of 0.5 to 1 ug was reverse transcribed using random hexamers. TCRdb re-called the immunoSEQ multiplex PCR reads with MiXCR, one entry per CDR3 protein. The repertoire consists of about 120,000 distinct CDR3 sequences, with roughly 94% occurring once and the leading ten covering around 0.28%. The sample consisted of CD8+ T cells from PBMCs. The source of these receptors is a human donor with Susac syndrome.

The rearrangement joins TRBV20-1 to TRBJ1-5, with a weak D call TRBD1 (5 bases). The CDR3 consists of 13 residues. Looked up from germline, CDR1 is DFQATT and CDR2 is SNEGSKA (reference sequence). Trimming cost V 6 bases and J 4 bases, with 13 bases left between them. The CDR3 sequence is CSARQSQNQPQHF. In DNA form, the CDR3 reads TGCAGTGCCAGACAGTCCCAAAATCAGCCCCAGCATTTT.

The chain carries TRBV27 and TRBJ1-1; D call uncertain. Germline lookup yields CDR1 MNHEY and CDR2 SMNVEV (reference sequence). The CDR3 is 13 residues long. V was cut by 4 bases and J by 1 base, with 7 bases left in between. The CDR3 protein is CASSSCPNTEAFF. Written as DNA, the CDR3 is TGTGCCAGCAGTTCATGTCCGAACACTGAAGCTTTCTTT.

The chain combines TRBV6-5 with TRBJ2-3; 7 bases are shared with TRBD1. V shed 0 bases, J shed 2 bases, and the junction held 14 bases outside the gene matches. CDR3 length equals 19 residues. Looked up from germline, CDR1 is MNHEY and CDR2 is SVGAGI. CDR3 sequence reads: CASSYSTRRGLLHTDTQYF. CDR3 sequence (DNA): TGTGCCAGCAGTTACTCGACACGTAGGGGGCTCCTTCACACAGATACGCAGTATTTT.

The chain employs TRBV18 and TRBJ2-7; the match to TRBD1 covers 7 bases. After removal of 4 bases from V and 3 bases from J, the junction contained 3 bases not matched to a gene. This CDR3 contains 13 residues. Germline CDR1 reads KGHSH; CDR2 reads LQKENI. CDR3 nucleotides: TGTGCCAGCTCACACGGGACAGACTACGAGCAGTACTTC. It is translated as CASSHGTDYEQYF.

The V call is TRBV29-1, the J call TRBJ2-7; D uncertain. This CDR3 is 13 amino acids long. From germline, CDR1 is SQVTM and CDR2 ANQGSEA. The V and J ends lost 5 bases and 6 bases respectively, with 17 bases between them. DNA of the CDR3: TGCAGCGTTCTCTCCCTAGACTCGGGCGAGCAGTACTTC. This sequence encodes CSVLSLDSGEQYF.

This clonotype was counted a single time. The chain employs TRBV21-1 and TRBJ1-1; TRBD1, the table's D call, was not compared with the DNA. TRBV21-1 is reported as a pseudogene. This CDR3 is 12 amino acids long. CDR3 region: CASSKEGVEAFF. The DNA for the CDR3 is TGTGCCAGCAGCAAAGAGGGGGTAGAAGCTTTCTTT.

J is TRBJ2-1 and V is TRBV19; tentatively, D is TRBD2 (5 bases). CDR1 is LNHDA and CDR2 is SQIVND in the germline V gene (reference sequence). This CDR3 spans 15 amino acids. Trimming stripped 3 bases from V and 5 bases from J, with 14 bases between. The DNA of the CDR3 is TGTGCCAGTAGTATTTGGGGAGAAGGCCACAATGAGCAGTTCTTC. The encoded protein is CASSIWGEGHNEQFF.

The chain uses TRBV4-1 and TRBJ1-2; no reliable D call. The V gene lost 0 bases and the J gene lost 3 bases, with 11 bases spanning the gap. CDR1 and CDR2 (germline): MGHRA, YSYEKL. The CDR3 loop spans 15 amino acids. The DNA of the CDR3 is TGCGCCAGCAGCCAAGATAGCGGACTCTACTATGGCTACACCTTC. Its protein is CASSQDSGLYYGYTF.

CDR3 DNA sequence: TGTGCCATCAGTGACTTGGTCCGGAATGAGCAGTTCTTC. Protein: CAISDLVRNEQFF. This chain connects TRBV10-3 to TRBJ2-1, with unresolved D. Looked up from germline, CDR1 is ENHRY and CDR2 is SYGVKD. The CDR3 contains 13 residues. Trimming cost V 3 bases and J 7 bases, with 10 bases left between them.

CDR3 loop: CSAKKQGNYGYTF. CDR3 DNA: TGCAGTGCTAAAAAACAGGGTAACTATGGCTACACCTTC. The V and J genes are TRBV20-1 and TRBJ1-2; the D gene is possibly TRBD1 (6 bases). The CDR3 is 13 residues long. V lost 4 bases and J lost 1, with 10 bases in between. Per germline, CDR1 DFQATT and CDR2 SNEGSKA (reference sequence).

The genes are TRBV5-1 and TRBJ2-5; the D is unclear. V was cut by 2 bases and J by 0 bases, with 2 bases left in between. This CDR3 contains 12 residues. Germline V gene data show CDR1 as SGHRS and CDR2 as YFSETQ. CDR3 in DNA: TGCGCCAGCAGCTTCAACCAAGAGACCCAGTACTTC. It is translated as CASSFNQETQYF.